This TCR beta chain was recorded in a study of graft-versus-host responses after intestinal transplantation. On the study more broadly: Each patient got anti-thymocyte globulin induction, then tacrolimus and steroids for about 3 years. Study-wide points: GvH clones appeared in recipient marrow, some first in ileum or blood. Those patients showing graft-donor T cell macrochimerism displayed high graft-versus-host to host-versus-graft clonal ratios in allografts.

This clone was seen a handful of times. Its antigen is unidentified. The V and J ends lost 10 bases and 8 bases respectively, with 12 bases between them. The germline V gene encodes CDR1 MDHEN and CDR2 SYDVKM. CDR3 length: 12 amino acids. Clones were sequenced by immunoSEQ multiplex PCR, and TCRdb holds only the in-frame ones, with some missing. Of approximately 50,000 clones in the sample, roughly 90% were seen once. Sequencing was performed on PBMCs, taken 26 days after transplant. This receptor was obtained from a human patient who received an intestinal transplant, so some T cells may come from the graft donor. The V and J genes are TRBV28 and TRBJ1-6; tentative D call: TRBD1 (5 bases). This CDR3 reads CATQGYYSPLHF. CDR3 in DNA: TGTGCCACCCAGGGTTATTATTCACCCCTCCACTTT. Together with reference TRBV28 and TRBJ1-6, the CDR3 gives the full variable domain: DVKVTQSSRYLVKRTGEKVFLECVQDMDHENMFWYRQDPGLGLRLIYFSYDVKMKEKGDIPEGYSVSREKKERFSLILESASTNQTSMYLCATQGYYSPLHFGNGTRLTVT.